These 18 T cell receptor beta chains originate from one sample sequenced in a study of shared clonotypes between healthy human individuals. Sequencing used immunoSEQ multiplex PCR; TCRdb keeps in-frame clones, though not all of them. The sample consists of about 1.1 million clones, around 77% of them appearing once. The sequencing sample was made of memory CD4+ T cells from PBMCs. Subset meaning: CD45RA-negative fraction. All receptors derive from a man aged 18-30 years in good health. Some clones in this sample may be carry-over from other donors' samples.

The chain joins TRBV5-5 to TRBJ1-5; D remains unclear. The germline CDR1 and CDR2 sequences are SGHKS and YYEKEE (reference sequence). V was trimmed by 0 bases and J by 1 base, leaving 14 bases between them. This CDR3 region has 17 residues. The CDR3, as DNA: TGTGCCAGCAGCTTGGTAGCGGTAACTAGAAGCAATCAGCCCCAGCATTTT. As protein: CASSLVAVTRSNQPQHF.

The chain links TRBV25-1 to TRBJ1-4; 7 nucleotides agree with TRBD1. Per germline, CDR1 MGHDK and CDR2 SYGVNS. J gave up 6 bases and V 8 bases, and 9 bases lay outside the gene matches. The CDR3 spans 14 residues. CDR3 nucleotide sequence: TGTGCCAGCCGAAAGACAGGGTCGGATGAAAAACTGTTTTTT. Its protein product is CASRKTGSDEKLFF.

The CDR3 sequence is CASRRGQANTGELFF. The CDR3 region has the DNA TGTGCCAGTAGGAGGGGACAGGCGAACACCGGGGAGCTGTTTTTT. This chain uses TRBV19 with TRBJ2-2, with 8 bases identical to TRBD1. V dropped 6 bases and J dropped 0; count of bases not matched to a gene: 3. CDR1 is LNHDA and CDR2 is SQIVND in the germline V gene (reference sequence). The CDR3 is made up of 15 amino acids. The full variable domain, rest sourced from reference TRBV19 and TRBJ2-2, is DGGITQSPKYLFRKEGQNVTLSCEQNLNHDAMYWYRQDPGQGLRLIYYSQIVNDFQKGDIAEGYSVSREKKESFPLTVTSAQKNPTAFYLCASRRGQANTGELFFGEGSRLTVL.

This clone has only a few counts. J is TRBJ1-4 and V is TRBV30; no clear D. CDR1 and CDR2 (germline): GTSNPN, SVGIG (reference sequence). The CDR3 spans 13 residues. V lost 7 bases, J lost 3 bases, and 12 bases lay in between. CDR3 sequence (DNA): TGTGCCTCCTTACGGTGGCCTAATGAAAAACTGTTTTTT. Translated, it gives CASLRWPNEKLFF.

V gene TRBV27 combines with J gene TRBJ2-7; D is unclear. This CDR3 contains 13 residues. In germline, CDR1 is MNHEY, CDR2 SMNVEV (reference sequence). Trimming shortened V by 2 bases and J by 5 bases, and 10 bases separated the two germline ends. The CDR3 is CASSLNGRHEQYF. DNA for the CDR3: TGTGCCAGCAGTTTAAATGGCAGGCACGAGCAGTACTTC.

The genes are TRBV9 and TRBJ2-1, with a tentative D call TRBD1 (6 bases). CDR3 length: 17 amino acids. The V end was cut by 0 bases, the J end by 0 bases, with 13 bases between. CDR1 and CDR2 (germline): SGDLS, YYNGEE. The CDR3 coding sequence is TGTGCCAGCAGCGTAGCAGGACAGCTCGGCTCCTACAATGAGCAGTTCTTC. Translated, it gives CASSVAGQLGSYNEQFF.

For this clone: A clone one base away is much larger, so this may be a read error. The V and J genes are TRBV2 and TRBJ2-6; D is unresolved. Germline V gives CDR1 SNHLY, CDR2 FYNNEI. Trimming cost V 3 bases and J 0 bases, with 3 bases left between them. This CDR3 contains 14 residues. CDR3 sequence reads: CASSENSGANVLTF. The DNA for the CDR3 is TGTGCCAGCAGTGAGAACTCTGGGGCCAACGTCCTGACTTTC.

This chain joins TRBV7-6 and TRBJ2-3, with D maybe TRBD2 (6 bases). Between the trimmed V and J ends, which lost 5 bases and 6 bases, there was a span of 21 bases. Germline loops: CDR1 SGHVS, CDR2 FNYEAQ. CDR3 size: 16 residues. The chain's CDR3 is CASSVTSHTALDTQYF. CDR3 nucleotides: TGTGCCAGCAGCGTGACTAGTCATACCGCTTTGGATACGCAGTATTTT.

The chain carries TRBV28 and TRBJ1-1; a possible D gene is TRBD1 (5 bases). The CDR3 extends over 12 amino acids. V lost 7 bases and J lost 9, with 15 bases in between. The germline gives CDR1 MDHEN, CDR2 SYDVKM. CDR3 protein: CASIFRDEKAFF. The CDR3 DNA follows: TGTGCCAGCATATTCAGGGATGAGAAAGCTTTCTTT.

This rearrangement joins TRBV6-1 to TRBJ2-1; 11 positions agree with TRBD2. CDR1 MNHNS and CDR2 SASEGT come from the germline V gene. Losses at the gene ends were 7 bases for V and 3 bases for J; bases not matched to a gene: 5. The CDR3 has 15 residues. In nucleotides, the CDR3 is TGTGCCAGCAACCCCGGGACTAGCGGCTACAATGAGCAGTTCTTC. This sequence encodes CASNPGTSGYNEQFF.

The V call is TRBV4-1, the J call TRBJ1-6, with a weak D call TRBD1 (5 bases). V was trimmed by 8 bases and J by 8 bases, leaving 13 bases between them. This CDR3 comprises 13 residues. The germline gives CDR1 MGHRA, CDR2 YSYEKL. The CDR3: CASQPGGDSPLHF. Written as DNA, the CDR3 is TGCGCCAGCCAGCCCGGGGGGGATTCACCCCTCCACTTT.

The chain is built from TRBV14 and TRBJ2-1; 14 bases map to TRBD2. This CDR3 has 16 residues. CDR1 and CDR2 from the germline V gene are SGHDN and FVKESK. V dropped 2 bases and J dropped 10; count of bases not matched to a gene: 7. The CDR3 protein is CASSQLGLAGVREQFF. CDR3 DNA: TGTGCCAGCAGCCAATTGGGACTAGCGGGAGTAAGGGAGCAGTTCTTC.

This chain uses TRBV6-5 with TRBJ2-1; D not resolved. Germline V CDR1 and CDR2: MNHEY, SVGAGI. Trimming removed 2 bases at V and 5 bases at J, with 10 bases between. The CDR3 is 14 amino acids. The CDR3 DNA is TGTGCCAGCAGTTACAGTCTAGTTCACAATGAGCAGTTCTTC. Its protein product is CASSYSLVHNEQFF.

This clone was counted a few times. The sample carries other DNA sequences with the same CDR3. The chain recombines TRBV18 with TRBJ2-5; D is ambiguous. CDR1 is KGHSH, CDR2 LQKENI, per germline. V lost 2 bases and J lost 4, with 5 bases in between. CDR3 length: 12 amino acids. For the CDR3, the DNA is TGTGCCAGCTCACCAAAGGGAGAGACCCAGTACTTC. Its translation: CASSPKGETQYF. Full variable domain (outside the CDR3, taken from reference TRBV18 and TRBJ2-5): NAGVMQNPRHLVRRRGQEARLRCSPMKGHSHVYWYRQLPEEGLKFMVYLQKENIIDESGMPKERFSAEFPKEGPSILRIQQVVRGDSAAYFCASSPKGETQYFGPGTRLLVL.

The V gene is TRBV7-7, the J gene TRBJ2-5, with 12 bases aligning to TRBD1. This CDR3 spans 15 amino acids. The germline V gene encodes CDR1 SSHAT and CDR2 FNYEAQ (reference sequence). Trimming cost V 4 bases and J 6 bases; bases outside gene matches: 6. The CDR3 DNA sequence: TGTGCCAGCAGCTCCGGGACAGGGGGCGGACAGACCCAGTACTTC. Translating gives CASSSGTGGGQTQYF.

J is TRBJ2-2 and V is TRBV7-2, with TRBD2 matching over 9 bases. Trimming removed 5 bases from V and 1 base from J; junction bases left unmatched: 5. Germline V gene sequence: CDR1 SGHTA, CDR2 FQGNSA. The CDR3 is 16 residues long. CDR3 sequence reads: CASSIIAGVNTGELFF. The CDR3 nucleotides are TGTGCCAGCAGCATAATAGCGGGAGTGAACACCGGGGAGCTGTTTTTT.

The CDR3 sequence: CASSLVGPGGGETQYF. DNA for the CDR3: TGTGCCAGCAGCTTAGTAGGGCCAGGGGGCGGGGAGACCCAGTACTTC. The genes are TRBV7-8 and TRBJ2-5; TRBD1 aligns across 8 bases. With V trimmed by 1 base and J by 5 bases, 9 bases remained unmatched. The germline gives CDR1 SGHVS, CDR2 FQNEAQ. The length of the CDR3 is 16 residues.

V gene TRBV11-1 combines with J gene TRBJ2-7; 7 positions match TRBD1. The CDR3 is made up of 14 amino acids. Germline values: CDR1 SGHAT, CDR2 FQDESV (reference sequence). J gave up 3 bases and V 0 bases, and 2 bases lay outside the gene matches. The CDR3 spells CASSLARDSYEQYF. For the CDR3, the DNA is TGTGCCAGCAGCTTAGCCAGGGACAGCTACGAGCAGTACTTC.